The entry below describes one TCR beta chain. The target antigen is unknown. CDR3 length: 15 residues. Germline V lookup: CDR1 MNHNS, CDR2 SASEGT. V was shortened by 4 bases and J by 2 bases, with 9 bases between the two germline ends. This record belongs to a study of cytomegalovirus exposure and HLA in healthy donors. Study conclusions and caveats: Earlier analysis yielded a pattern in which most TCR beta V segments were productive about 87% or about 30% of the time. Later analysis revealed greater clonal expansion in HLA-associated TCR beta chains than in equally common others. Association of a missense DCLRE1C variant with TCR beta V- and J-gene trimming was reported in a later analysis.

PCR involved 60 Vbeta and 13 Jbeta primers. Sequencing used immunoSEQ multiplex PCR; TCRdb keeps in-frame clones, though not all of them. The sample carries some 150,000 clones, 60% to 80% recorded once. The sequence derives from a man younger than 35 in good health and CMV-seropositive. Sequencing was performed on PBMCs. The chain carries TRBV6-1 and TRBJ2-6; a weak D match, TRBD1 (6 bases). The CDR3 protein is CASSVQGAGANVLTF. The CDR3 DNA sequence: TGTGCCAGCAGTGTACAGGGAGCTGGGGCCAACGTCCTGACTTTC.